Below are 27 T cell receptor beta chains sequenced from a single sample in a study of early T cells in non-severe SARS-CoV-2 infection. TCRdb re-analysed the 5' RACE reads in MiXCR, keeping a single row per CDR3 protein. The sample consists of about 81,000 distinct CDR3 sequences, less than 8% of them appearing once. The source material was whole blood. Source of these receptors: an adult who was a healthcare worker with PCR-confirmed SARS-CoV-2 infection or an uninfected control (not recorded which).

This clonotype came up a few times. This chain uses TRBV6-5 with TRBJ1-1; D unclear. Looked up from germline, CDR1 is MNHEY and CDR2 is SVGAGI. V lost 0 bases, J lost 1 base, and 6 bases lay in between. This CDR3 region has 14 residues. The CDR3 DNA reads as TGTGCCAGCAGTTACTCAGGGAGGAACACTGAAGCTTTCTTT. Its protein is CASSYSGRNTEAFF.

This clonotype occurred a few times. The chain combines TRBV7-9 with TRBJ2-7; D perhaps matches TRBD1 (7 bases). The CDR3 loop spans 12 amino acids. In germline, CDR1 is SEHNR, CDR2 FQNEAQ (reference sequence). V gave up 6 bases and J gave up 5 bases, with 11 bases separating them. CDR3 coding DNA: TGTGCCAGCAGAGGAGGGGGCGACGAGCAGTACTTC. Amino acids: CASRGGGDEQYF.

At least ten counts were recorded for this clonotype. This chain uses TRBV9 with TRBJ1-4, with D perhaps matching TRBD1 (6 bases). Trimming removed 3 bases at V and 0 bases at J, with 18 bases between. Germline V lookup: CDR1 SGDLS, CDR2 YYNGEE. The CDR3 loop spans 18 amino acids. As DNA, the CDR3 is TGTGCCAGCAGCGCCACTTTGGGGGCGTTTGCAACTAATGAAAAACTGTTTTTT. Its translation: CASSATLGAFATNEKLFF.

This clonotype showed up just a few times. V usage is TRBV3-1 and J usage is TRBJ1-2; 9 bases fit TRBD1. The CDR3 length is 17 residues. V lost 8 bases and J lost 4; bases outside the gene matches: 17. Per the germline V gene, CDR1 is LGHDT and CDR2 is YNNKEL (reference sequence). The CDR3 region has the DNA TGTGCCAGCGCACGTGAATCCACAGGGGGCGTCGCCTATGGCTACACCTTC. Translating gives CASARESTGGVAYGYTF.

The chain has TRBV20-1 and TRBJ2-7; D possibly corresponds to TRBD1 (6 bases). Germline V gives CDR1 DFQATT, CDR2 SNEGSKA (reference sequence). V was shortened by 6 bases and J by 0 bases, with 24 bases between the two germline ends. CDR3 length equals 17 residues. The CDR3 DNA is TGCAGTGCCTCCTCCATCTCCGGGACACCCGGCTCCTACGAGCAGTACTTC. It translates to CSASSISGTPGSYEQYF.

The CDR3 loop reads CASGPTNNYGYTF. The CDR3 DNA reads as TGTGCCAGCGGGCCCACAAACAACTATGGCTACACCTTC. The rearrangement joins TRBV6-6 to TRBJ1-2; no firm D call. There are 13 residues in the CDR3. The V gene's germline CDR1 is MNHNY and CDR2 SVGAGI (reference sequence). V was clipped by 8 bases and J by 2 bases, with 12 bases between them.

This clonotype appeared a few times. The CDR3: CSAGGGIRESQANTGELFF. The CDR3 nucleotides are TGCAGCGCCGGCGGCGGAATCAGGGAATCTCAGGCGAACACCGGGGAGCTGTTTTTT. The V gene is TRBV29-1, the J gene TRBJ2-2; D is possibly TRBD1 (5 bases). Germline V gene lookup returns CDR1 SQVTM and CDR2 ANQGSEA. V was clipped by 7 bases and J by 0 bases, with 27 bases between them. This CDR3 contains 19 residues.

The CDR3 region has the DNA TGTGCCAGCAGCCAAGACGACAGGAACTATGGCTACACCTTC. Translated, it gives CASSQDDRNYGYTF. The chain joins TRBV4-2 to TRBJ1-2, with a tentative D call TRBD1 (6 bases). The CDR3 length is 14 residues. V was shortened by 0 bases and J by 2 bases, with 7 bases between the two germline ends. CDR1 and CDR2 from the germline V gene are LGHNA and YNFKEQ.

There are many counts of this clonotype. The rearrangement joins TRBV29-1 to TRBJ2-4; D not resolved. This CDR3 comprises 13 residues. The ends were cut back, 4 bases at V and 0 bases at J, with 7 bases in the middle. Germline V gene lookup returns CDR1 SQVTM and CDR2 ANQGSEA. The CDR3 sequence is CSVAQPAKNIQYF. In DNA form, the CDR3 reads TGCAGCGTTGCGCAGCCAGCCAAAAACATTCAGTACTTC.

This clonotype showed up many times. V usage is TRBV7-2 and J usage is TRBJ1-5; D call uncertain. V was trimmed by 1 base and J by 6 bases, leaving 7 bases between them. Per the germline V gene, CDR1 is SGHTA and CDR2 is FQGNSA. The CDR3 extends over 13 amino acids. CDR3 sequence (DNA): TGTGCCAGCAGCTTAGAATGGTTTCAGCCCCAGCATTTT. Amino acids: CASSLEWFQPQHF.

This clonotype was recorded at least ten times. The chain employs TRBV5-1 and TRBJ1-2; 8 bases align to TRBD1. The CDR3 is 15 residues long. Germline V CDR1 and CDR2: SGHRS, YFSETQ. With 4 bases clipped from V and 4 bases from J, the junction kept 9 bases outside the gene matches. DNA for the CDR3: TGCGCCAGCAGCGAAGGGGACAGGAGGACCTATGGCTACACCTTC. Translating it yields CASSEGDRRTYGYTF.

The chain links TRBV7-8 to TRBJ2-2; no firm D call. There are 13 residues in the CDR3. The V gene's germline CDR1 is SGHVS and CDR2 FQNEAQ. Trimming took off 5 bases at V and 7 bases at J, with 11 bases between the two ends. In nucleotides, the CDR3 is TGTGCCAGCAGCGCAATACTGGGCGGGGAGCTGTTTTTT. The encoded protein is CASSAILGGELFF. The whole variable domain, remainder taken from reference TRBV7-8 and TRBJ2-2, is GAGVSQSPRYKVAKRGQDVALRCDPISGHVSLFWYQQALGQGPEFLTYFQNEAQLDKSGLPSDRFFAERPEGSVSTLKIQRTQQEDSAVYLCASSAILGGELFFGEGSRLTVL.

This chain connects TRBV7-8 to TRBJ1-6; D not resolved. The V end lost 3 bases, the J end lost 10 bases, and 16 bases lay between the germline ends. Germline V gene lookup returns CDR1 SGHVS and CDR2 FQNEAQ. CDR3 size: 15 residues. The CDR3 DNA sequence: TGTGCCAGCAGCTTTGACCGACTCTCCCGATCACCCCTCCACTTT. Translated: CASSFDRLSRSPLHF. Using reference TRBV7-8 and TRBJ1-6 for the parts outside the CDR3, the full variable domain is GAGVSQSPRYKVAKRGQDVALRCDPISGHVSLFWYQQALGQGPEFLTYFQNEAQLDKSGLPSDRFFAERPEGSVSTLKIQRTQQEDSAVYLCASSFDRLSRSPLHFGNGTRLTVT.

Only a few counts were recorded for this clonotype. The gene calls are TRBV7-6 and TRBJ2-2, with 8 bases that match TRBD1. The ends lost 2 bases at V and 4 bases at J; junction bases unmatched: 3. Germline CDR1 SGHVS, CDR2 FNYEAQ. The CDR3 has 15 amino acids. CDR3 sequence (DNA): TGTGCCAGCAGCTTACAGGGGGCGGGCACCGGGGAGCTGTTTTTT. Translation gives CASSLQGAGTGELFF.

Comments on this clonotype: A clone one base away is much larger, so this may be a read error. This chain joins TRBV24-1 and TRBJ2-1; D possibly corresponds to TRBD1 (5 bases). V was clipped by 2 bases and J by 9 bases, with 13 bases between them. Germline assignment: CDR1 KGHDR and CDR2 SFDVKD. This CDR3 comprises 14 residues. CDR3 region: CATSDSTTDIEQFF. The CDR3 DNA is TGTGCCACCAGTGATTCCACGACAGACATTGAGCAGTTCTTC.

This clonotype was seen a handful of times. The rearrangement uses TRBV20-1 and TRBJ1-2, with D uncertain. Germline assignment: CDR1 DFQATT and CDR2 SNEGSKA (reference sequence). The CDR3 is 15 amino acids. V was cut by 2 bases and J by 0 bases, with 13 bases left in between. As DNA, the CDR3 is TGCAGTGCTAGAATGCGGGAGGGAACTAACTATGGCTACACCTTC. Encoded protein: CSARMREGTNYGYTF.

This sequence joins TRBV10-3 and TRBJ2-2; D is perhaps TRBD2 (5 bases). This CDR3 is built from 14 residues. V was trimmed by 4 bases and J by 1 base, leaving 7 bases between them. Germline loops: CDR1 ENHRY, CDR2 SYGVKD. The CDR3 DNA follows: TGTGCCATCAGTGCTAGCTTGAACACCGGGGAGCTGTTTTTT. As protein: CAISASLNTGELFF.

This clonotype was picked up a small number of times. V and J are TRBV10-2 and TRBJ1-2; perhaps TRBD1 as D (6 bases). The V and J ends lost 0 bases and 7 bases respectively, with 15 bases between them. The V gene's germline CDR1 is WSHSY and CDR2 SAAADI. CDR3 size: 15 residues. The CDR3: CASSESDTGTGGYTF. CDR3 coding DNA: TGCGCCAGCAGTGAGTCAGACACAGGGACGGGTGGCTACACCTTC.

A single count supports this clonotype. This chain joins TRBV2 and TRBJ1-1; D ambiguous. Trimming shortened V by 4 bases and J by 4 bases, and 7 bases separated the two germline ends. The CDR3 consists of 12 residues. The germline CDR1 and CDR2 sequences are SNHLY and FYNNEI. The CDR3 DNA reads TGTGCCAGCAGTGCGGTGGGCACTGAAGCTTTCTTT. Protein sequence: CASSAVGTEAFF.

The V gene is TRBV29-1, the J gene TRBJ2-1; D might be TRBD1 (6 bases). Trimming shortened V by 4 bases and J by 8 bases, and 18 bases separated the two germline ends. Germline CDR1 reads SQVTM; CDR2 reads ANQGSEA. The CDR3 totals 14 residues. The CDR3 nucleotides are TGCAGCGTTGGGCATGAGACAGGTTGGGATGAGCAGTTCTTC. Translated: CSVGHETGWDEQFF.

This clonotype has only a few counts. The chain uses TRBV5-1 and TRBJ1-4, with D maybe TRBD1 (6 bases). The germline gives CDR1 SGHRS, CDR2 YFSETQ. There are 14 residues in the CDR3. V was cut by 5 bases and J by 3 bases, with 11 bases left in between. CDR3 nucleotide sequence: TGCGCCAGCAGGTCGGGGGCTGCTAATGAAAAACTGTTTTTT. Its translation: CASRSGAANEKLFF. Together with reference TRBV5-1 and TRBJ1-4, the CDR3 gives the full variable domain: KAGVTQTPRYLIKTRGQQVTLSCSPISGHRSVSWYQQTPGQGLQFLFEYFSETQRNKGNFPGRFSGRQFSNSRSEMNVSTLELGDSALYLCASRSGAANEKLFFGSGTQLSVL.

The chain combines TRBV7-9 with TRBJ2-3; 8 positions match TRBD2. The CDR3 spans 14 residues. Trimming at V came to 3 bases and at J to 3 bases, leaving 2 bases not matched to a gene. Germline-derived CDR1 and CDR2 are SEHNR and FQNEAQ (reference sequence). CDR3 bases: TGTGCCAGCAGCTTCCGACTAGCGACAGATACGCAGTATTTT. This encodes CASSFRLATDTQYF.

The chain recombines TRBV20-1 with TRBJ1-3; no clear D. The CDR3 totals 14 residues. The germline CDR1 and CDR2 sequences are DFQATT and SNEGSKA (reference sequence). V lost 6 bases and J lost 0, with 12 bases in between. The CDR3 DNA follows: TGCAGTGCGCCGTTCTCGGGCTCTGGAAACACCATATATTTT. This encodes CSAPFSGSGNTIYF.

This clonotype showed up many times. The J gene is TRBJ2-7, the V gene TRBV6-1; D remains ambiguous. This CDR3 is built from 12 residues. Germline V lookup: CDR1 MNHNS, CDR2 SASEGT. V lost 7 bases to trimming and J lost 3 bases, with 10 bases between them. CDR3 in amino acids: CASMAGNYEQYF. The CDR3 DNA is TGTGCCAGCATGGCAGGAAACTACGAGCAGTACTTC.

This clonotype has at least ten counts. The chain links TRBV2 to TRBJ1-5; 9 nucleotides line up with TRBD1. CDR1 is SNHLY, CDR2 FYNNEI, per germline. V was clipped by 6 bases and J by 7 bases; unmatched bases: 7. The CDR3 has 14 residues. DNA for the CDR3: TGTGCCAGCAGCGGGGACAGGGAATACCAGCCCCAGCATTTT. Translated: CASSGDREYQPQHF.

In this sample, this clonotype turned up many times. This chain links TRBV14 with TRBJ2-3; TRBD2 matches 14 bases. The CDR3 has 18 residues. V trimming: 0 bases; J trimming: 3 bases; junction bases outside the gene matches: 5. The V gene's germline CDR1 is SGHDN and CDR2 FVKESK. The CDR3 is CASSQESGLAGVTDTQYF. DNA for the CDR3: TGTGCCAGCAGCCAAGAATCGGGACTAGCGGGAGTTACAGATACGCAGTATTTT.

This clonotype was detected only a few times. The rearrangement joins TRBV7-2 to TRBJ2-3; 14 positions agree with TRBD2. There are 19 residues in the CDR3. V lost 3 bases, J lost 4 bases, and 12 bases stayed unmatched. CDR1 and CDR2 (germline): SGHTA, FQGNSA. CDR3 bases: TGTGCCAGCAGCTTCCAACGTCCCGGGACTAGCGGGAGACCAGATACGCAGTATTTT. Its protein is CASSFQRPGTSGRPDTQYF.